This T cell receptor beta chain was obtained from a study of blood T cell repertoires in COVID-19. In the study overall: Italy, Spain and the United States were the sources of the convalescent and acute COVID-19 samples. T cells, B-cell-depleted T cells, or PBMCs supplied cDNA or gDNA.

From germline, CDR1 is GTSNPN and CDR2 SVGIG (reference sequence). CDR3 length equals 16 residues. V lost 2 bases, J lost 4 bases, and 10 bases stayed unmatched. In the study's own analysis: Nucleated cell number was recorded as an estimate derived from reference gene primer amplification. Clones were read by immunoSEQ multiplex PCR, and TCRdb kept only the in-frame ones, dropping some. Clonal size and the V and J genes are those of that table, whereas D and trimming came from the DNA. The sample comprises fewer than 300,000 clones, roughly 80% of which are singletons, and about 5% rests with the top ten. Exposed participants came across a COVID-19 case within 2 weeks before study entry.

This receptor was identified in a man aged 35-49 years who had been exposed to COVID-19. This chain connects TRBV30 to TRBJ1-2; 10 nucleotides match TRBD1. Material: PBMCs or T cells enriched from blood (not recorded which). Written as DNA, the CDR3 is TGTGCCTGGAGTTTGTTAGGACAGGGGGGTTTCTATGGCTACACCTTC. This gives the protein CAWSLLGQGGFYGYTF.